The entry below gives a single TCR beta chain sequence along with its context. No antigen is known for it. This specimen belongs to a study of cytomegalovirus exposure and HLA in healthy donors. Regarding the study as a whole: In an earlier analysis, about 90% or about 30%: the productive usage of most TCR beta V segments.

The PCR made use of 60 Vbeta and 13 Jbeta primers. Produced via immunoSEQ multiplex PCR; TCRdb's table is partial and in-frame only. The sample lists more than 110,000 clones, about 75% seen once, with 3.5% to 4% in the top ten. The germline V gene encodes CDR1 GTSNPN and CDR2 SVGIG (reference sequence). Losses at the gene ends were 3 bases for V and 8 bases for J; bases not matched to a gene: 9. This CDR3 comprises 13 residues. The sample consisted of PBMCs. V gene TRBV30 combines with J gene TRBJ1-2, with 7 bases lining up with TRBD1. The TCR sequence derives from a young man in good health and CMV-seronegative. CDR3 in DNA: TGTGCCTGGAGCCAACCTACAGGGGACGGCTACACCTTC. Its translation is CAWSQPTGDGYTF.